The entry that follows covers one T cell receptor beta chain sequence. This sample stems from a study of blood T cell repertoires in COVID-19. For the study at large: The study drew acute and convalescent COVID-19 samples from the United States, Italy and Spain. Sample material is recorded as cDNA or gDNA derived from T cells, B-cell-depleted T cells, or PBMCs.

The CDR3 runs 15 residues. The junction had 6 bases not matched to a gene; V was cut back by 4 bases and J by 3 bases. Germline lookup yields CDR1 LGHDT and CDR2 YNNKEL (reference sequence). As processed by the authors: Counts of nucleated cells, estimated from reference gene primer amplification, were obtained. Only in-frame clones appear in the TCRdb table, and some are missing; sequencing was by immunoSEQ multiplex PCR. V, J and clone size derive from that table, while D and trimming were established from the DNA sequence. The data contain 65,000 to 95,000 clones, 88% of them singletons. The origin of this receptor is a man aged 65-85 years with acute or convalescent COVID-19. The sample was peripheral blood. The chain carries TRBV3-1 (or the pseudogene TRBV3-2) and TRBJ2-7, with TRBD2 matching over 10 bases. The CDR3 nucleotides read TGTGCCAGCAGCCGGGGGACTAGCGACTACTACGAGCAGTACTTC. It specifies CASSRGTSDYYEQYF.